One and the same sample provided the 4 T cell receptor beta chains below, sequenced in a study of T cell responses to AZD1222 COVID-19 vaccine. Profiled with immunoSEQ multiplex PCR; TCRdb holds only in-frame clones, not every one. This table has roughly 140,000 clones, 75% to 95% appearing once. The sequences come from peripheral blood, collected on day 0 of MenACWY control vaccination. Every receptor here comes from an adult in good health.

The chain employs TRBV29-1 and TRBJ2-1; D not certain. Deletions cut 2 bases from V and 8 bases from J, with 10 bases between. Germline lookup yields CDR1 SQVTM and CDR2 ANQGSEA. This CDR3 has 12 residues. The CDR3 coding sequence is TGCAGCGTTGAAAGTCCAGTCTATGAGCAGTTCTTC. It specifies CSVESPVYEQFF.

The genes are TRBV3-1 (or the pseudogene TRBV3-2) and TRBJ2-2, with 10 bases identical to TRBD2. Germline assignment: CDR1 LGHDT and CDR2 YNNKEL (reference sequence). V lost 6 bases to trimming and J lost 6 bases; unmatched junction nucleotides: 7. The CDR3 consists of 15 residues. The CDR3 sequence is CASRPSGSNAGELFF. The CDR3 DNA follows: TGTGCCAGCAGACCTAGCGGGAGCAATGCCGGGGAGCTGTTTTTT.

As DNA, the CDR3 is TGTGCCAGCAGCTTGGGACAGGCGTTCAACTATGGCTACACCTTC. Translation: CASSLGQAFNYGYTF. The gene calls are TRBV5-6 and TRBJ1-2, with D maybe TRBD1 (6 bases). Trimming removed 0 bases from V and 2 bases from J, with 11 bases in between. CDR1 and CDR2 from the germline V gene are SGHDT and YYEEEE. The CDR3 has 15 amino acids.

This chain links TRBV5-6 with TRBJ1-2; D is unclear. Trimming removed 1 base at V and 8 bases at J, with 6 bases between. The CDR3 spans 11 residues. The V gene's germline CDR1 is SGHDT and CDR2 YYEEEE. CDR3 in DNA: TGTGCCAGCAGCTTGTCAGGCGGCTACACCTTC. Protein product: CASSLSGGYTF. Variable domain in full (rest from reference TRBV5-6 and TRBJ1-2): DAGVTQSPTHLIKTRGQQVTLRCSPKSGHDTVSWYQQALGQGPQFIFQYYEEEERQRGNFPDRFSGHQFPNYSSELNVNALLLGDSALYLCASSLSGGYTFGSGTRLTVV.